A selection of T cell receptor beta chains follows, all from one sample in a study of cytomegalovirus exposure and HLA in healthy donors. Data came from immunoSEQ multiplex PCR; TCRdb stores just in-frame clones and leaves some out. This sample lists approximately 96,000 clones; its ten largest clones have about 5.5%. The material sequenced was PBMCs. The receptors shown here come from a girl aged 10 to 17 in good health and CMV-seropositive. Both conserved end residues are part of each CDR3. D genes are given only for firm matches.

v_call: TRBV5-1; d_call: TRBD1; j_call: TRBJ2-7; cdr3_aa: CASSLADRGSYEQYF; cdr3_nt: TGCGCCAGCAGCTTGGCCGACAGGGGTTCCTACGAGCAGTACTTC
v_call: TRBV7-2; d_call: TRBD1; j_call: TRBJ1-6; cdr3_aa: CASSFGTDYNSPLHF; cdr3_nt: TGTGCCAGCAGCTTCGGGACAGATTATAATTCACCCCTCCACTTT
v_call: TRBV4-1; d_call: TRBD1; j_call: TRBJ1-1; cdr3_aa: CASSQPLAGQGNAEAFF; cdr3_nt: TGCGCCAGCAGCCAACCTCTGGCGGGACAGGGTAACGCTGAAGCTTTCTTT
v_call: TRBV29-1; d_call: TRBD2; j_call: TRBJ2-1; cdr3_aa: CSVGSGLDYNEQFF; cdr3_nt: TGCAGCGTTGGTTCCGGACTAGATTACAATGAGCAGTTCTTC
v_call: TRBV19; d_call: TRBD1; j_call: TRBJ1-1; cdr3_aa: CASSRGQGSEAFF; cdr3_nt: TGTGCCAGTAGTAGGGGACAGGGCTCTGAAGCTTTCTTT
v_call: TRBV5-4; d_call: -; j_call: TRBJ1-1; cdr3_aa: CASSLVPAQGLDEAFF; cdr3_nt: TGTGCCAGCAGCTTGGTGCCCGCACAGGGCCTGGATGAAGCTTTCTTT
v_call: TRBV7-3; d_call: -; j_call: TRBJ2-1; cdr3_aa: CASSLGGGTASYNEQFF; cdr3_nt: TGTGCCAGCAGCTTAGGGGGCGGGACAGCCTCCTACAATGAGCAGTTCTTC
v_call: TRBV7-2; d_call: -; j_call: TRBJ2-6; cdr3_aa: CASSLTAGANVLTF; cdr3_nt: TGTGCCAGCAGCTTGACAGCAGGGGCCAACGTCCTGACTTTC
v_call: TRBV2; d_call: -; j_call: TRBJ1-5; cdr3_aa: CASSEAGFASNQPQHF; cdr3_nt: TGTGCCAGCAGTGAGGCCGGGTTTGCTAGCAATCAGCCCCAGCATTTT
v_call: TRBV19; d_call: -; j_call: TRBJ1-1; cdr3_aa: CASSIPPWSPNTEAFF; cdr3_nt: TGTGCCAGTAGTATACCCCCTTGGAGCCCTAACACTGAAGCTTTCTTT
v_call: TRBV5-1; d_call: TRBD1; j_call: TRBJ1-2; cdr3_aa: CASSLGTGVGYTF; cdr3_nt: TGCGCCAGCAGCTTGGGGACAGGGGTTGGCTACACCTTC
v_call: TRBV7-9; d_call: -; j_call: TRBJ1-6; cdr3_aa: CASSLVAGYSPLHF; cdr3_nt: TGTGCCAGCAGCTTAGTGGCAGGTTATTCACCCCTCCACTTT
v_call: TRBV5-1; d_call: TRBD1; j_call: TRBJ2-3; cdr3_aa: CASSAGQGSFTDTQYF; cdr3_nt: TGCGCCAGCAGCGCGGGACAGGGATCCTTCACAGATACGCAGTATTTT
v_call: TRBV6-4; d_call: -; j_call: TRBJ2-7; cdr3_aa: CASSDFAGPGYEQYF; cdr3_nt: TGTGCCAGCAGTGACTTTGCAGGGCCGGGTTACGAGCAGTACTTC
v_call: TRBV7-9; d_call: -; j_call: TRBJ1-2; cdr3_aa: CASSQESTSYGYTF; cdr3_nt: TGCGCCAGCAGCCAAGAATCGACAAGCTATGGCTACACCTTC